These T cell receptor beta chains were read from a single sample in a study of T cell repertoires in cytomegalovirus infection. For these TCRs, the target antigens are not known. Each CDR3 protein is one row after TCRdb ran MiXCR on the reads. The sample has nearly 70,000 distinct CDR3 sequences, approximately 22% seen once. The sample consisted of PBMCs, sequenced either directly or after in vitro stimulation (not recorded which). These receptors all stem from a human donor in good health (CMV status not recorded). Some clones in this sample may be carry-over from other donors' samples. CDR3s include the opening cysteine and the closing phenylalanine or tryptophan.

TRBV20-1 CSVATGVGGNEQFF
TRBV6-2/TRBV6-3 CATMETGRNIQYF
TRBV2 CASRAGTSGTDTQCF
TRBV11-2 CASSLRGASGELFF
TRBV5-6 CASSLDRGYQETQYF
TRBV28 CASSGTLSGNTIYF
TRBV5-1 CASSGGLAGVRGTDTQYF
TRBV7-2 CASSTYFSGRAETQYF
TRBV29-1 CSVRNGLNTEAFF
TRBV28 CASSTTGGGRDTQYF
TRBV7-8 CASSSWGLPNTGELFF
TRBV12-3/TRBV12-4 CASREGPDLYNEQFF
TRBV7-2 CASSLPYQETQYF
TRBV19 CASTSGSNTEAFF
TRBV7-2 CASRQSGSYGYTF
TRBV7-2 CASSLTRGGNTEAFF
TRBV27 CASSSPPTSGARETQYF
TRBV7-2 CASSPRMGTDTQYF
TRBV5-1 CASSLGLAGASGVGELFF
TRBV19 CASRTVDAGNEQFF
TRBV19 CASSLGTGIGYTF
TRBV7-8 CASSPPGLVASDTQYF
TRBV5-4 CASSLATGDTEAFF
TRBV29-1 CSVSQNNQPQHF
TRBV20-1 CSASSGTPGQPQHF
TRBV28 CASSLLVRGQEQYF
TRBV5-3 CARSGIAGLNTGELFF
TRBV19 CASSTGQGPFATNEKLFF
TRBV19 CASSIDRASGSSNEQFF
TRBV11-3 CASSRQSGSNEQFF
TRBV10-3 CAISGGSGAQPQHF